This is a list of T cell receptor beta chains from one sample in a study of blood T cell repertoires in COVID-19. The data were produced by immunoSEQ multiplex PCR, yet TCRdb's version contains in-frame clones alone and is incomplete. The data contain roughly 100,000 clones, about nine tenths of them singletons. What was sequenced was peripheral blood. The receptors were sampled from a man in his forties or fifties with acute or convalescent COVID-19. Each CDR3 is given with its conserved first and last residue. Each record gives: J gene, V gene, clone size, D gene, CDR3 protein, CDR3 DNA. The D gene is left open where the match is weak. Clone size is not always given. Where it is, it says once, few, many or a class for expanded clones.

j_call: TRBJ2-7
v_call: TRBV5-5
clone_size: .
d_call: TRBD2
cdr3_aa: CASSEGLAGVYEQYF
cdr3_nt: TGTGCCAGCAGCGAGGGACTAGCGGGAGTCTACGAGCAGTACTTC

j_call: TRBJ2-1
v_call: TRBV5-1
clone_size: .
d_call: TRBD2
cdr3_aa: CASSAGGGRNEQFF
cdr3_nt: TGCGCCAGCAGCGCGGGGGGAGGGCGAAATGAGCAGTTCTTC

j_call: TRBJ2-1
v_call: TRBV24-1
clone_size: few
d_call: TRBD1
cdr3_aa: CATSDGNRGPYNEQFF
cdr3_nt: TGTGCCACCAGTGATGGTAACAGGGGGCCCTACAATGAGCAGTTCTTC

j_call: TRBJ2-1
v_call: TRBV19
clone_size: .
d_call: TRBD2
cdr3_aa: CASSIGGASGGYNEQFF
cdr3_nt: TGTGCCAGTAGTATTGGAGGGGCTAGCGGGGGTTACAATGAGCAGTTCTTC

j_call: TRBJ1-5
v_call: TRBV19
clone_size: .
d_call: .
cdr3_aa: CASSIGMAAREYSNQPQHF
cdr3_nt: TGTGCCAGTAGTATCGGGATGGCAGCGAGGGAATATAGCAATCAGCCCCAGCATTTT

j_call: TRBJ1-2
v_call: TRBV30
clone_size: .
d_call: .
cdr3_aa: CAWSEVREGYGYTF
cdr3_nt: TGTGCCTGGAGTGAGGTCAGGGAGGGCTATGGCTACACCTTC

j_call: TRBJ1-3
v_call: TRBV5-1
clone_size: .
d_call: .
cdr3_aa: CASSFTGFSGNTIYF
cdr3_nt: TGCGCCAGCAGCTTTACCGGGTTCTCTGGAAACACCATATATTTT

j_call: TRBJ2-7
v_call: TRBV4-1
clone_size: .
d_call: TRBD1
cdr3_aa: CASSHSDRGPYEQYF
cdr3_nt: TGCGCCAGCAGCCATTCGGACAGGGGCCCCTACGAGCAGTACTTC

j_call: TRBJ1-2
v_call: TRBV30
clone_size: .
d_call: .
cdr3_aa: CAWTPPGNSWAYGYTF
cdr3_nt: TGTGCCTGGACCCCACCCGGGAACAGTTGGGCCTATGGCTACACCTTC

j_call: TRBJ2-1
v_call: TRBV15
clone_size: .
d_call: TRBD2
cdr3_aa: CATSRGGGDYNEQFF
cdr3_nt: TGTGCCACCAGCAGAGGGGGAGGGGATTACAATGAGCAGTTCTTC

j_call: TRBJ2-5
v_call: TRBV29-1
clone_size: .
d_call: .
cdr3_aa: CSVVPLETQYF
cdr3_nt: TGCAGCGTTGTCCCTCTAGAGACCCAGTACTTC

j_call: TRBJ1-2
v_call: TRBV11-3
clone_size: once
d_call: .
cdr3_aa: CASSLETALRGYGYTF
cdr3_nt: TGTGCCAGCAGCTTAGAGACGGCCTTAAGGGGCTATGGCTACACCTTC

j_call: TRBJ1-1
v_call: TRBV7-2
clone_size: .
d_call: TRBD1
cdr3_aa: CASRSRTGGKTEAFF
cdr3_nt: TGTGCCAGCAGATCTAGGACAGGGGGGAAGACTGAAGCTTTCTTT

j_call: TRBJ2-7
v_call: TRBV21-1
clone_size: .
d_call: .
cdr3_aa: CASSTGTSGSNEQYF
cdr3_nt: TGTGCCAGCAGCACCGGGACTAGCGGGAGTAACGAGCAGTACTTC

j_call: TRBJ2-7
v_call: TRBV5-1
clone_size: .
d_call: TRBD2
cdr3_aa: CASNPTSGKPLEQYF
cdr3_nt: TGCGCCAGCAACCCAACTAGCGGTAAACCCCTCGAGCAGTACTTC